These T cell receptor beta chains were read from a single sample in a study of blood T cell repertoires in COVID-19. Profiled with immunoSEQ multiplex PCR; TCRdb holds only in-frame clones, not every one. The table has roughly 230,000 clones, nearly 90% seen once. Sequenced sample: peripheral blood. The receptors here all came from a woman aged 40 to 50 who had recovered from COVID-19. Each CDR3 is given with its conserved first and last residue. Fields, in order: D gene, J gene, clone size, V gene, CDR3 protein, CDR3 DNA. D genes are given only for firm matches. A row's size may be missing; if present it is once, few, many or a size class.

TRBD2,TRBJ2-1,once,TRBV4-3,CASSQGLAGGLYNEQFF,TGCGCCAGCAGCCAAGGTTTAGCGGGAGGATTATACAATGAGCAGTTCTTC
-,TRBJ1-1,-,TRBV15,CATSREVLGAAFF,TGTGCCACCAGCAGAGAAGTTCTAGGGGCGGCTTTCTTT
-,TRBJ2-5,-,TRBV15,CATSRDQVQETQYF,TGTGCCACCAGCAGAGATCAGGTTCAAGAGACCCAGTACTTC
TRBD2,TRBJ2-5,-,TRBV7-7,CASSLYGRARETQYF,TGTGCCAGCAGCTTATACGGGAGGGCCCGGGAGACCCAGTACTTC
-,TRBJ1-2,-,TRBV12-1,CASSSTGQGRTF,TGTGCCAGCAGCTCAACCGGACAGGGTAGGACCTTC
TRBD1,TRBJ1-2,-,TRBV5-5,CASSYSGTGDYGYTF,TGTGCCAGCAGCTACTCCGGGACAGGGGACTATGGCTACACCTTC
-,TRBJ2-3,-,TRBV4-3,CASSQEETPDTQYF,TGCGCCAGCAGCCAAGAGGAGACTCCAGATACGCAGTATTTT
-,TRBJ2-5,few,TRBV5-4,CASSPGPRGGGVETQYF,TGTGCCAGCAGCCCCGGTCCCCGAGGGGGGGGTGTTGAGACCCAGTACTTC
-,TRBJ2-3,-,TRBV2,CASYGDGYTQYF,TGTGCCAGCTATGGAGACGGGTATACGCAGTATTTT
TRBD2,TRBJ2-1,-,TRBV20-1,CSASYPSGRAGSYNEQFF,TGCAGTGCTAGTTATCCTAGCGGGAGGGCCGGCTCCTACAATGAGCAGTTCTTC
TRBD1,TRBJ1-2,-,TRBV28,CASGTGTGGYTF,TGTGCCAGCGGGACAGGGACCGGGGGCTACACCTTC
TRBD1,TRBJ1-3,-,TRBV9,CASSATGGSGNTIYF,TGTGCCAGCAGCGCTACAGGGGGCTCTGGAAACACCATATATTTT
TRBD2,TRBJ2-1,few,TRBV7-6,CASSWSWTSGGNNEQFF,TGTGCCAGCAGCTGGAGCTGGACTAGCGGGGGTAACAATGAGCAGTTCTTC
TRBD2,TRBJ2-5,-,TRBV24-1,CATSGGREETQYF,TGTGCCACCAGTGGCGGGAGGGAAGAGACCCAGTACTTC
-,TRBJ2-3,-,TRBV7-2,CASSFRTNSPDTQYF,TGTGCCAGCAGCTTCCGAACTAATTCCCCAGATACGCAGTATTTT
TRBD1,TRBJ1-2,few,TRBV9,CASSATGTGETYGYTF,TGTGCCAGCAGCGCAACCGGGACAGGGGAAACTTATGGCTACACCTTC
TRBD2,TRBJ2-1,-,TRBV11-2,CASSPNPPRLAGGKNEQFF,TGTGCCAGCAGCCCCAACCCCCCCCGACTAGCGGGAGGGAAAAATGAGCAGTTCTTC
-,TRBJ1-1,-,TRBV20-1,CRCGDNTEAFF,TGCAGATGCGGGGACAACACTGAAGCTTTCTTT
-,TRBJ2-7,-,TRBV5-1,CASSLVRGSYEQYF,TGCGCCAGCAGCTTGGTAAGGGGCTCATACGAGCAGTACTTC
-,TRBJ2-1,-,TRBV3-1/TRBV3-2,CASSQDSLQQFF,TGTGCCAGCAGCCAAGATTCACTACAGCAGTTCTTC
TRBD1,TRBJ2-1,-,TRBV2,CASIGDRKFNEQFF,TGTGCCAGCATCGGGGACAGAAAATTCAATGAGCAGTTCTTC
TRBD2,TRBJ2-1,-,TRBV18,CASSPPGLVSYNEQFF,TGTGCCAGCTCACCACCTGGACTAGTTAGCTACAATGAGCAGTTCTTC
-,TRBJ2-2,-,TRBV6-2/TRBV6-3,CASSYNQQTGELFF,TGTGCCAGCAGTTACAATCAACAAACCGGGGAGCTGTTTTTT
-,TRBJ2-3,once,TRBV18,CASSLSGLHTDTQYF,TGTGCCAGCTCACTTTCCGGACTACACACAGATACGCAGTATTTT
-,TRBJ2-5,once,TRBV9,CASSVDQRGTQYF,TGTGCCAGCAGCGTAGACCAAAGGGGGACCCAGTACTTC
-,TRBJ2-3,-,TRBV18,CASSPQTRDIHTDTQYF,TGTGCCAGCTCACCGCAGACCCGGGACATCCACACAGATACGCAGTATTTT
TRBD1,TRBJ2-7,-,TRBV6-5,CASSMTGSSYEQYF,TGTGCCAGCAGCATGACAGGGAGCTCCTACGAGCAGTACTTC
-,TRBJ1-5,-,TRBV4-2,CASSQESGYSNQPQHF,TGTGCCAGCAGCCAAGAGTCGGGGTATAGCAATCAGCCCCAGCATTTT
-,TRBJ1-2,-,TRBV19,CASNLPGAWYGYTF,TGTGCCAGTAACCTCCCAGGGGCCTGGTATGGCTACACCTTC
TRBD1,TRBJ2-7,-,TRBV6-5,CASRPGQITYEQYF,TGTGCCAGCAGACCGGGACAGATAACCTACGAGCAGTACTTC
-,TRBJ2-3,-,TRBV24-1,CATSDPETSTDTQYF,TGTGCCACCAGTGATCCCGAAACTAGCACAGATACGCAGTATTTT
-,TRBJ2-7,-,TRBV13,CASSLKRLAAYEQYF,TGTGCCAGCAGCTTAAAGAGGCTAGCTGCCTACGAGCAGTACTTC
-,TRBJ2-5,-,TRBV5-1,CASSLGQGPETQYF,TGCGCCAGCAGCTTGGGGCAGGGGCCAGAGACCCAGTACTTC
TRBD2,TRBJ2-4,-,TRBV4-1,CASSQDEVAGGLNIQYF,TGCGCCAGCAGCCAAGATGAGGTAGCGGGGGGGTTAAACATTCAGTACTTC
-,TRBJ2-7,-,TRBV2,CASSDKGLSYEQYF,TGTGCCAGCAGTGATAAGGGACTTTCCTACGAGCAGTACTTC
-,TRBJ2-1,-,TRBV14,CASSQGGYNEQFF,TGTGCCAGCAGCCAGGGGGGATACAATGAGCAGTTCTTC
-,TRBJ2-6,once,TRBV14,CASSQVGGANVLTF,TGTGCCAGCAGCCAAGTCGGTGGGGCCAACGTCCTGACTTTC
-,TRBJ1-1,-,TRBV6-5,CASSQGTEAFF,TGTGCCAGCAGCCAGGGGACTGAAGCTTTCTTT
TRBD2,TRBJ2-1,-,TRBV12-5,CASGTIAGGPYNEQFF,TGTGCTAGTGGTACCATAGCGGGGGGCCCCTACAATGAGCAGTTCTTC
-,TRBJ2-4,-,TRBV5-4,CASSAGLTKNIQYF,TGTGCCAGCAGCGCGGGACTCACGAAAAACATTCAGTACTTC
-,TRBJ2-1,-,TRBV10-3,CAISESTGSSYNEQFF,TGTGCCATCAGTGAGTCGACGGGAAGCTCCTACAATGAGCAGTTCTTC
-,TRBJ1-6,-,TRBV19,CASRTLGDSPLHF,TGTGCCAGTAGAACCTTAGGGGATTCACCCCTCCACTTT
TRBD2,TRBJ2-5,-,TRBV5-1,CASSWGASGYPLQETQYF,TGCGCCAGCAGCTGGGGGGCTAGCGGGTACCCCCTCCAAGAGACCCAGTACTTC
-,TRBJ2-5,-,TRBV5-1,CASSASEAETQYF,TGCGCCAGCAGCGCAAGCGAGGCGGAGACCCAGTACTTC
TRBD2,TRBJ2-1,-,TRBV5-6,CASSLTSGVNEQFF,TGTGCCAGCAGTTTGACTAGCGGGGTTAATGAGCAGTTCTTC
TRBD2,TRBJ2-2,-,TRBV2,CASSAGTSGGTGELFF,TGTGCCAGCAGTGCGGGGACTAGCGGGGGGACCGGGGAGCTGTTTTTT
TRBD2,TRBJ2-1,few,TRBV7-3,CASSFGLAPYNEQFF,TGTGCCAGCAGCTTTGGACTAGCTCCCTACAATGAGCAGTTCTTC
TRBD1,TRBJ2-4,-,TRBV6-5,CASDRGEGIQYF,TGTGCCAGCGACAGGGGAGAGGGCATTCAGTACTTC
-,TRBJ1-5,-,TRBV4-3,CASSQDGASNQPQHF,TGCGCCAGCAGCCAAGATGGGGCCAGCAATCAGCCCCAGCATTTT
-,TRBJ2-2,-,TRBV7-9,CASFKSPAGNTGELFF,TGTGCCAGCTTCAAGAGTCCAGCGGGGAACACCGGGGAGCTGTTTTTT
TRBD2,TRBJ2-7,once,TRBV19,CASGLVAGGVYEQYF,TGTGCCAGCGGACTCGTAGCGGGGGGGGTCTACGAGCAGTACTTC
TRBD1,TRBJ1-6,-,TRBV5-1,CASSKGQGDSPLHF,TGCGCCAGCAGCAAGGGACAGGGTGATTCACCCCTCCACTTT
-,TRBJ2-1,-,TRBV15,CATSRPQGSREQFF,TGTGCCACCAGCAGACCCCAGGGTTCCCGGGAGCAGTTCTTC